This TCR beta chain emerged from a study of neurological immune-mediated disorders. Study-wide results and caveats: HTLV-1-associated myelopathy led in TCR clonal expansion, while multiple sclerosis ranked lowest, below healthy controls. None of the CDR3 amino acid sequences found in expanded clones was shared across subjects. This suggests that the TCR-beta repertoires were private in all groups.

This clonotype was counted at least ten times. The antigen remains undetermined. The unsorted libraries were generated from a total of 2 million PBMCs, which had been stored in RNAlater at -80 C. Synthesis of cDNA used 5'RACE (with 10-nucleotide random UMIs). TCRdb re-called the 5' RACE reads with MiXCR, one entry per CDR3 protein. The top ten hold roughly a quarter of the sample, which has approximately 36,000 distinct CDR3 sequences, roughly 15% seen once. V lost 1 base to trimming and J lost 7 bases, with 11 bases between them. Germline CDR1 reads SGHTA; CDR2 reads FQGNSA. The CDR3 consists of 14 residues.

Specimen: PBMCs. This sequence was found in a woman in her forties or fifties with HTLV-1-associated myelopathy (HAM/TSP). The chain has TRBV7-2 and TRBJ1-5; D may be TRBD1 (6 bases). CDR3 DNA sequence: TGTGCCAGCAGCTTAGGGGGGGCCGGACAGCCCCAGCATTTT. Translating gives CASSLGGAGQPQHF.